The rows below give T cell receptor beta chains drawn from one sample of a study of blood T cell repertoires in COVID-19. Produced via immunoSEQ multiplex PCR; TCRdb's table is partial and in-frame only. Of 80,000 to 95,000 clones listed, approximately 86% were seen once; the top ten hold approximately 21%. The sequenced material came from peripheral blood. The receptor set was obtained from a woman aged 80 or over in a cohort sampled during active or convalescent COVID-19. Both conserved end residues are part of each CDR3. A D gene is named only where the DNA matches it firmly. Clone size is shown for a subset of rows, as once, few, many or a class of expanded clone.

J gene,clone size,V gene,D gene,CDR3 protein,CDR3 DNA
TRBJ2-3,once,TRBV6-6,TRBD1,CASRSTTGGRDTQYF,TGTGCCAGCAGATCAACTACAGGGGGTCGAGATACGCAGTATTTT
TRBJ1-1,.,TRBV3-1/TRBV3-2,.,CASSQDSLGTEAFF,TGTGCCAGCAGCCAAGACTCACTTGGCACTGAAGCTTTCTTT
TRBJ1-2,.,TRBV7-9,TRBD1,CASSPGGTDTLLIYGYTF,TGTGCCAGCAGTCCAGGGGGGACGGACACTTTGTTAATCTATGGCTACACCTTC
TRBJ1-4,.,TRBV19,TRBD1,CASSVGQGWATNEKLFF,TGTGCCAGTAGTGTCGGACAGGGATGGGCAACTAATGAAAAACTGTTTTTT
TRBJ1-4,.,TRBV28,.,CASSLPGINEKLFF,TGTGCCAGCAGTTTACCAGGGATTAACGAAAAACTGTTTTTT
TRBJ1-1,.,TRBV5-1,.,CASSLESTYTEAFF,TGCGCCAGCAGCTTGGAATCCACTTACACTGAAGCTTTCTTT
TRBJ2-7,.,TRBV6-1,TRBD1,CASSESEGAGSYEQYF,TGTGCCAGCAGTGAATCCGAGGGGGCAGGGAGCTACGAGCAGTACTTC
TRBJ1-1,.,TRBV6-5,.,CASSPQAMGTEAFF,TGTGCCAGCAGTCCCCAGGCCATGGGCACTGAAGCTTTCTTT
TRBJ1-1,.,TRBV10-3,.,CAISEFTGRAFF,TGTGCCATCAGTGAGTTTACAGGGCGGGCTTTCTTT
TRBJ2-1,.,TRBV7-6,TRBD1,CASSGGTGTSYNEQFF,TGTGCCAGCAGCGGCGGGACAGGGACCAGCTACAATGAGCAGTTCTTC
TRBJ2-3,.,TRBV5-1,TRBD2,CASSLVSAGADTQYF,TGCGCCAGCAGCTTGGTATCTGCGGGAGCAGATACGCAGTATTTT
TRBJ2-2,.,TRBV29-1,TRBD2,CSVKRDTANTGELFF,TGCAGCGTGAAGCGGGATACCGCGAACACCGGGGAGCTGTTTTTT
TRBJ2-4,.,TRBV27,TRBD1,CASSTSTGGNIQYF,TGTGCCAGCAGCACCTCCACAGGGGGGAACATTCAGTACTTC
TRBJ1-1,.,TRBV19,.,CASSRSPMETEAFF,TGTGCCAGTAGTAGAAGCCCTATGGAGACTGAAGCTTTCTTT
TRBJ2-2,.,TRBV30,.,CAWSVLVRGGELFF,TGTGCCTGGAGTGTACTGGTTCGGGGCGGGGAGCTGTTTTTT
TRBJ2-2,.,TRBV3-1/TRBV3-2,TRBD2,CASSRIRSGRANTGELFF,TGTGCCAGCAGCCGAATCAGGAGCGGGAGAGCGAACACCGGGGAGCTGTTTTTT
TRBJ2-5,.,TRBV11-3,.,CASSYQGIDQETQYF,TGTGCCAGCAGCTATCAGGGGATTGACCAAGAGACCCAGTACTTC
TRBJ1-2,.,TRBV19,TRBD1,CASRKGQANYGYTF,TGTGCCAGTAGGAAGGGACAGGCGAACTATGGCTACACCTTC
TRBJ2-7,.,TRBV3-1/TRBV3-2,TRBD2,CASSQAASGFYEQYF,TGTGCCAGCAGCCAAGCGGCTAGCGGGTTCTACGAGCAGTACTTC
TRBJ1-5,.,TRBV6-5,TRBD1,CASRSWTGGNQPQHF,TGTGCCAGCAGAAGTTGGACAGGAGGAAATCAGCCCCAGCATTTT
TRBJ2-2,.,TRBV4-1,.,CASSQPEQGRWELFF,TGCGCCAGCAGCCAACCGGAACAGGGAAGGTGGGAGCTGTTTTTT
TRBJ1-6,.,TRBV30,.,CAWSPGTLSSPLHF,TGTGCCTGGAGCCCTGGGACTCTCAGTTCACCCCTCCACTTT
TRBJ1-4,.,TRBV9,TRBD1,CASSVGQGESEKLFF,TGTGCCAGCAGCGTAGGACAGGGGGAGTCTGAAAAACTGTTTTTT
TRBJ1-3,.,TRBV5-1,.,CASSLARQSSGNTIYF,TGCGCCAGCAGCTTAGCCAGGCAATCATCTGGAAACACCATATATTTT
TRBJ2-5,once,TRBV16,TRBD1,CASSQMTGGVETQYF,TGTGCCAGCAGCCAAATGACAGGGGGCGTAGAGACCCAGTACTTC
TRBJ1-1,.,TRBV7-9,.,CASSFPEGEAFF,TGTGCCAGCAGCTTCCCGGAGGGCGAAGCTTTCTTT
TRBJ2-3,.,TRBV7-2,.,CASRPAGDTQYF,TGTGCCAGCAGACCCGCCGGGGATACGCAGTATTTT
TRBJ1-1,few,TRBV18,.,CASSPPQGGTEAFF,TGTGCCAGCTCACCACCTCAGGGTGGCACTGAAGCTTTCTTT
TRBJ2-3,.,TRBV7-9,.,CASSLIRGTDTQYF,TGTGCCAGCAGCTTAATCCGGGGCACAGATACGCAGTATTTT
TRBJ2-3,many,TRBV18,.,CASSPLTGRPDTQYF,TGTGCCAGCTCACCTTTGACAGGGAGGCCAGATACGCAGTATTTT
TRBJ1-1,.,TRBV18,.,CASSPPSVDEAFF,TGTGCCAGCTCACCACCATCAGTTGATGAAGCTTTCTTT
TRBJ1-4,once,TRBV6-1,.,CASSDYRVLGAANEKLFF,TGTGCCAGCAGTGACTACCGGGTTCTAGGAGCCGCTAATGAAAAACTGTTTTTT
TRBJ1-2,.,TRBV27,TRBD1,CASRGTGYGYTF,TGTGCCAGCCGAGGGACAGGCTATGGCTACACCTTC
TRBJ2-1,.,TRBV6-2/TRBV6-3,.,CASSTTGDEQFF,TGTGCCAGCAGCACAACGGGGGATGAGCAGTTCTTC
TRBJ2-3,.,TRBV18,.,CASSPRPGADTQYF,TGTGCCAGCTCACCACGCCCAGGGGCAGATACGCAGTATTTT
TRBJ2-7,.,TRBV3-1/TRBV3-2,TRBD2,CASSQAPGGRSEQYF,TGTGCCAGCAGCCAAGCCCCGGGGGGGCGATCCGAGCAGTACTTC
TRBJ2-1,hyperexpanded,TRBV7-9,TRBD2,CASSFFGTSGLNEQFF,TGTGCCAGCAGCTTCTTCGGGACTAGCGGGCTAAATGAGCAGTTCTTC
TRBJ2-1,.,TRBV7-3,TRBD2,CASSQGTSSYNEQFF,TGTGCCAGCAGCCAGGGGACTAGCAGCTACAATGAGCAGTTCTTC
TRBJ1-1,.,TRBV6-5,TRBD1,CASSPGQGFAEAFF,TGTGCCAGCAGCCCCGGACAGGGATTCGCTGAAGCTTTCTTT
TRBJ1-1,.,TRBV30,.,CAWTLGAPGTEAFF,TGTGCCTGGACCCTGGGGGCCCCGGGCACTGAAGCTTTCTTT
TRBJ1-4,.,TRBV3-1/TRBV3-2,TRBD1,CASSATGGATNEKLFF,TGTGCCAGCAGCGCCACAGGGGGAGCAACTAATGAAAAACTGTTTTTT